These 20 T cell receptor beta chains originate from one sample sequenced in a study of shared clonotypes between healthy human individuals. Method: immunoSEQ multiplex PCR; TCRdb's copy keeps in-frame clones and lacks some. The table lists just over 2,000,000 clones, 90% to 95% of them singletons. The sequencing input was naive CD4+ T cells sorted from blood. Subset specified: CD45RA+ positively selected. Receptors originate from a man younger than 35 in good health.

This clone occurred a few times. The chain recombines TRBV5-8 with TRBJ1-5; the D gene is possibly TRBD1 (6 bases). Germline V lookup: CDR1 SGHTS, CDR2 YDEGEE. V was shortened by 4 bases and J by 7 bases, with 21 bases between the two germline ends. The length of the CDR3 is 16 residues. The CDR3 reads CASSAPGAPQNQPQHF. The CDR3 DNA is TGTGCCAGCAGCGCTCCGGGGGCCCCTCAGAACCAGCCCCAGCATTTT. The whole variable domain, remainder taken from reference TRBV5-8 and TRBJ1-5, is EAGVTQSPTHLIKTRGQQATLRCSPISGHTSVYWYQQALGLGLQFLLWYDEGEERNRGNFPPRFSGRQFPNYSSELNVNALELEDSALYLCASSAPGAPQNQPQHFGDGTRLSIL.

This clone was seen just once. The chain recombines TRBV10-3 with TRBJ1-2, with 9 bases matching TRBD1. There are 14 residues in the CDR3. In germline, CDR1 is ENHRY, CDR2 SYGVKD. J was trimmed by 4 bases and V by 3 bases; bases with no gene match: 3. CDR3 residues: CAISEPTGGYGYTF. CDR3 sequence (DNA): TGTGCCATCAGTGAACCGACAGGGGGCTATGGCTACACCTTC.

The gene calls are TRBV2 and TRBJ2-5; 10 bases align to TRBD2. CDR3 length: 14 amino acids. Germline CDR1 SNHLY, CDR2 FYNNEI. Trimming took 4 bases from V and 6 from J; bases not matched to a gene: 5. CDR3 DNA: TGTGCCAGCAGTGGTGCTAGCGGGGGAAAGACCCAGTACTTC. It encodes CASSGASGGKTQYF.

The rearrangement links TRBV14 to TRBJ1-6; D gene uncertain. The germline CDR1 and CDR2 sequences are SGHDN and FVKESK. This CDR3 contains 14 residues. Between the trimmed V and J ends, which lost 4 bases and 10 bases, there was a span of 14 bases. The DNA for the CDR3 is TGTGCCAGCAGCCCGAGGGAGCGGGGATCACCCCTCCACTTT. This gives the protein CASSPRERGSPLHF.

This clone appeared once. The rearrangement joins TRBV10-2 to TRBJ1-1; D remains ambiguous. The CDR3 length is 12 residues. CDR1 is WSHSY and CDR2 is SAAADI in the germline V gene. The ends were cut back, 3 bases at V and 0 bases at J, with 2 bases in the middle. CDR3 loop: CASSDLNTEAFF. The CDR3 DNA follows: TGCGCCAGCAGTGACCTGAACACTGAAGCTTTCTTT.

The chain links TRBV5-8 to TRBJ2-5, with D uncertain. The CDR3 length is 11 residues. The ends were cut back, 0 bases at V and 5 bases at J, with 2 bases in the middle. Germline V gene data show CDR1 as SGHTS and CDR2 as YDEGEE. The CDR3 DNA is TGTGCCAGCAGCTTGGCTGAGACCCAGTACTTC. Its translation is CASSLAETQYF.

This sequence joins TRBV7-2 and TRBJ1-5; D is ambiguous. Trimming removed 2 bases at V and 7 bases at J, with 9 bases between. The germline V gene encodes CDR1 SGHTA and CDR2 FQGNSA. The CDR3 is 13 amino acids. DNA of the CDR3: TGTGCCAGCAGCTTACGGGCGGCCCAGCCCCAGCATTTT. This encodes CASSLRAAQPQHF.

The chain uses TRBV6-5 and TRBJ1-1, with TRBD1 matching 8 bases. V was clipped by 1 base and J by 6 bases; unmatched bases: 10. The CDR3 length is 16 residues. CDR1 is MNHEY and CDR2 is SVGAGI in the germline V gene. CDR3 residues: CASSYLGQGAPSEAFF. The CDR3 DNA is TGTGCCAGCAGTTACTTAGGGCAGGGGGCTCCCTCTGAAGCTTTCTTT.

The chain recombines TRBV2 with TRBJ1-1; no clear D gene. Germline V lookup: CDR1 SNHLY, CDR2 FYNNEI. This CDR3 has 17 residues. With 5 bases removed from V and 0 bases from J, the gap between germline ends came to 19 bases. The CDR3 DNA sequence: TGTGCCAGCAGTTCCGGACGGGTGGGGAGGGTGAACACTGAAGCTTTCTTT. Protein sequence: CASSSGRVGRVNTEAFF.

This chain links TRBV30 with TRBJ1-5, with D unresolved. Germline-derived CDR1 and CDR2 are GTSNPN and SVGIG (reference sequence). The CDR3 is 13 residues long. The V gene lost 3 bases and the J gene lost 6 bases, with 12 bases spanning the gap. CDR3 in DNA: TGTGCCTGGAGGCCTCACGGGAGTCAGCCCCAGCATTTT. Translated: CAWRPHGSQPQHF. The whole variable domain, filled in from reference TRBV30 and TRBJ1-5, reads SQTIHQWPATLVQPVGSPLSLECTVEGTSNPNLYWYRQAAGRGLQLLFYSVGIGQISSEVPQNLSASRPQDRQFILSSKKLLLSDSGFYLCAWRPHGSQPQHFGDGTRLSIL.

The chain employs TRBV6-1 and TRBJ2-1; TRBD1 might be the D (6 bases). Germline loops: CDR1 MNHNS, CDR2 SASEGT. With 6 bases removed from V and 2 bases from J, the gap between germline ends came to 17 bases. The length of the CDR3 is 16 residues. CDR3 sequence reads: CASREIRGPPYNEQFF. CDR3 DNA: TGTGCCAGCAGGGAAATCAGGGGTCCCCCCTACAATGAGCAGTTCTTC.

The V gene is TRBV12-2, the J gene TRBJ1-6. TRBV12-2 is tagged as a pseudogene. The CDR3 sequence is 17 residues long. This chain's CDR3 is CASRLARGSPGDSPLHF. In DNA, the CDR3 is TGTGCAAGTCGCTTAGCTCGAGGCAGTCCGGGCGATTCACCCCTCCACTTT.

The chain is built from TRBV7-9 and TRBJ1-4; 8 positions agree with TRBD1. This CDR3 contains 15 residues. Per the germline V gene, CDR1 is SEHNR and CDR2 is FQNEAQ (reference sequence). Trimming at V came to 3 bases and at J to 4 bases, leaving 4 bases not matched to a gene. CDR3 nucleotides: TGTGCCAGCAGCTTCAGACAGGGGCGTAATGAAAAACTGTTTTTT. Amino acids: CASSFRQGRNEKLFF.

The rearrangement links TRBV11-2 to TRBJ1-1; 7 bases are a match to TRBD1. Germline assignment: CDR1 SGHAT and CDR2 FQNNGV. The CDR3 is made up of 15 amino acids. The V gene end was trimmed by 6 bases and the J gene end by 0 bases; junction bases not matched to a gene: 7. DNA for the CDR3: TGTGCCAGCAGTTCGGGACAGCTCATGAACACTGAAGCTTTCTTT. It yields the protein CASSSGQLMNTEAFF.

The rearrangement joins TRBV28 to TRBJ2-7, with a weak D call TRBD2 (5 bases). The V and J ends lost 2 bases and 6 bases respectively, with 8 bases between them. The CDR3 consists of 12 residues. CDR1 and CDR2 (germline): MDHEN, SYDVKM. The CDR3 nucleotides read TGTGCCAGCAGTTTAGGACTCCGCGAGCAGTACTTC. Amino acid sequence: CASSLGLREQYF.

This CDR3 is CASSRGIGSSTDTQYF. Here the CDR3 DNA reads TGTGCCAGCTCCCGCGGGATTGGATCTAGCACAGATACGCAGTATTTT. The V gene is TRBV6-4, the J gene TRBJ2-3, with D possibly matching TRBD2 (6 bases). Between the trimmed V and J ends, which lost 8 bases and 0 bases, there was a span of 18 bases. CDR1 is MRHNA and CDR2 is SNTAGT in the germline V gene. This CDR3 contains 16 residues.

This chain joins TRBV5-6 and TRBJ2-2, with D possibly TRBD1 on 6 matching bases. Trimming took off 0 bases at V and 7 bases at J, with 7 bases between the two ends. CDR3 size: 13 residues. The V gene's germline CDR1 is SGHDT and CDR2 YYEEEE. CDR3 coding DNA: TGTGCCAGCAGCTTGGTACAGGGCGGGGAGCTGTTTTTT. Protein product: CASSLVQGGELFF.

The genes are TRBV19 and TRBJ2-1; weak D call: TRBD1 (6 bases). In germline, CDR1 is LNHDA, CDR2 SQIVND (reference sequence). The V end was cut by 7 bases, the J end by 4 bases, with 14 bases between. CDR3 length: 14 amino acids. The CDR3 DNA reads TGTGCCAGTACCCTGGGACAACTTTACAATGAGCAGTTCTTC. This translates into CASTLGQLYNEQFF.

The V gene is TRBV18, the J gene TRBJ1-1; perhaps TRBD1 as D (5 bases). Germline values: CDR1 KGHSH, CDR2 LQKENI. Trimming pared 0 bases from V and 2 bases from J, leaving 10 bases between. This CDR3 has 15 residues. CDR3 sequence reads: CASSPPGLFNTEAFF. The DNA of the CDR3 is TGTGCCAGCTCACCACCGGGACTTTTCAACACTGAAGCTTTCTTT.

This clone has just one count. The chain joins TRBV5-1 to TRBJ2-7; D is undetermined. The germline V gene has CDR1 SGHRS and CDR2 YFSETQ. Trimming took 2 bases from V and 7 from J, leaving 16 bases between them. The CDR3 spans 14 residues. CDR3 DNA sequence: TGCGCCAGCAGCTTCGACTCTTGGAGCCGGGAGCAGTACTTC. Translated, it gives CASSFDSWSREQYF.